This record looks at one TCR beta chain sequence and its context. This entry belongs to a study of blood T cell repertoires in COVID-19. Study at large: The samples span acute and convalescent COVID-19 from the United States, Italy and Spain. PBMCs, B-cell-depleted T cells, or T cells were the source of the cDNA or gDNA that made up the material.

Trimming removed 10 bases at V and 6 bases at J, with 12 bases between. CDR1 is SNHLY and CDR2 is FYNNEI in the germline V gene. This CDR3 comprises 11 residues. Original data processing: Nucleated cell number was recorded as an estimate derived from reference gene primer amplification. Produced via immunoSEQ multiplex PCR; TCRdb's table is partial and in-frame only. D and trimming were read from the DNA, whereas the V and J calls and clone size are those reported in that table. The data show about 260,000 clones, over 80% seen once. The sequenced sample consisted of peripheral blood. This TCR was sampled from a woman in her thirties or forties who had recovered from COVID-19. The chain carries TRBV2 and TRBJ1-1; D call uncertain. The CDR3 bases are TGTGCCACGAACGGGTATGCTGAAGCTTTCTTT. It yields the protein CATNGYAEAFF.